This TCR beta chain was observed in a study of T cell responses to AZD1222 COVID-19 vaccine. Regarding this clone: No antigen is known for it.

Study-level findings and limits: The number of AZD1222 recipients seropositive at baseline was only 5 to 7. The span of vaccine-associated CD4 TCRs extended across spike, with dominance at 160-218 and 743-854. Reportedly, nearly half of unique spike TCRs recognized epitopes outside B.1.351/B.1.1.7 mutations.

The CDR3 is made up of 17 amino acids. CDR1 is MNHEY and CDR2 is SMNVEV in the germline V gene (reference sequence). Trimming shortened V by 4 bases and J by 0 bases, and 13 bases separated the two germline ends. Some clones are missing from TCRdb's copy, which holds only in-frame ones; the method was immunoSEQ multiplex PCR. The sample has around 110,000 clones; roughly nine tenths are singletons. Sequenced material: peripheral blood, taken 28 days after the second AZD1222 dose. V and J are TRBV27 and TRBJ2-6; TRBD1 might be the D (6 bases). The receptor's source is an adult who received the AZD1222 COVID-19 vaccine. This CDR3 is CASSSGQLSSGANVLTF. As DNA, the CDR3 is TGTGCCAGCAGTTCCGGACAGCTTAGCTCTGGGGCCAACGTCCTGACTTTC.